Listed below are T cell receptor beta chains from one sample, sequenced in a study of blood T cell repertoires in COVID-19. The table came from immunoSEQ multiplex PCR; TCRdb's copy has only in-frame clones and leaves some out. In the table there are about 120,000 clones, about 83% of which are singletons. Sequences were obtained from peripheral blood. All receptors derive from a man between 60 and 75 years old with acute or convalescent COVID-19. CDR3s include the opening cysteine and the closing phenylalanine or tryptophan. A D gene is named only where the DNA matches it firmly. Size is stated for part of the rows, as once, few or many counts, or as a class when the clone is expanded.

d_call,clone_size,j_call,v_call,cdr3_aa,cdr3_nt
NA,NA,TRBJ2-7,TRBV28,CASKNPRQGEGYEQYF,TGTGCCAGCAAGAATCCTAGGCAGGGCGAAGGCTACGAGCAGTACTTC
NA,NA,TRBJ2-4,TRBV6-2/TRBV6-3,CASSYGGGGGNIQYF,TGTGCCAGCAGTTACGGAGGGGGAGGGGGAAACATTCAGTACTTC
NA,NA,TRBJ2-7,TRBV28,CASSFWQGSSYEQYF,TGTGCCAGCAGTTTTTGGCAGGGCTCTTCCTACGAGCAGTACTTC
TRBD1,NA,TRBJ2-3,TRBV18,CASSPLGTGSTDTQYF,TGTGCCAGCTCACCTCTCGGGACAGGGAGCACAGATACGCAGTATTTT
NA,NA,TRBJ2-7,TRBV6-5,CASSRLRDTEQYF,TGTGCCAGCAGTAGGCTCCGGGACACCGAGCAGTACTTC
NA,NA,TRBJ2-7,TRBV4-1,CASSSFPTDDEQYF,TGCGCCAGCAGCTCCTTTCCGACAGACGACGAGCAGTACTTC
TRBD1,NA,TRBJ2-3,TRBV7-2,CALTKGTGSLLPTDTQYF,TGTGCCCTCACGAAAGGGACAGGGTCACTCCTACCCACAGATACGCAGTATTTT
NA,NA,TRBJ1-4,TRBV5-1,CASSLSRGTNEKLFF,TGCGCCAGCAGCTTGTCTCGGGGAACTAATGAAAAACTGTTTTTT
TRBD2,NA,TRBJ2-1,TRBV5-4,CASSPGGTAYVYNEQFF,TGTGCCAGCAGCCCCGGGGGGACGGCTTATGTCTACAATGAGCAGTTCTTC
NA,NA,TRBJ2-7,TRBV6-2/TRBV6-3,CASSYKLFYEQYF,TGTGCCAGCAGTTACAAGCTCTTCTACGAGCAGTACTTC
NA,NA,TRBJ2-5,TRBV4-1,CASSQEPGSGWGTQYF,TGCGCCAGCAGCCAAGAACCGGGTTCGGGATGGGGGACCCAGTACTTC
NA,NA,TRBJ1-3,TRBV5-1,CASSTQGTTGNTIYF,TGCGCCAGCAGCACGCAGGGGACCACTGGAAACACCATATATTTT
TRBD2,NA,TRBJ2-1,TRBV25-1,CASSEPGLADYNEQFF,TGTGCCAGCAGTGAGCCGGGACTAGCGGACTACAATGAGCAGTTCTTC
TRBD1,NA,TRBJ2-2,TRBV25-1,CASSSGTGISGELFF,TGTGCCAGCAGTTCCGGGACAGGGATATCCGGGGAGCTGTTTTTT
TRBD1,NA,TRBJ2-5,TRBV5-1,CASSLEGTAQETQYF,TGCGCCAGCAGCTTGGAAGGGACAGCACAAGAGACCCAGTACTTC
NA,NA,TRBJ1-1,TRBV19,CASSIDVRGTEAFF,TGTGCCAGTAGTATAGACGTCAGGGGAACTGAAGCTTTCTTT
NA,NA,TRBJ2-3,TRBV5-4,CASTSRAGFSGDTQYF,TGTGCCAGCACCTCCCGGGCGGGATTCTCGGGAGATACGCAGTATTTT
NA,NA,TRBJ2-4,TRBV6-5,CASSYLEGQTIQYF,TGTGCCAGCAGTTACTTGGAGGGACAGACCATTCAGTACTTC
NA,NA,TRBJ2-7,TRBV25-1,CASSDLSEQYF,TGTGCCAGCAGTGATCTAAGCGAGCAGTACTTC
NA,NA,TRBJ2-1,TRBV29-1,CSVEDPTGQPRNEQFF,TGCAGCGTTGAAGATCCGACAGGCCAACCTAGGAATGAGCAGTTCTTC
TRBD1,NA,TRBJ2-2,TRBV10-3,CAISVPQTGDTGELFF,TGTGCCATCAGTGTACCCCAGACAGGGGACACCGGGGAGCTGTTTTTT
TRBD2,NA,TRBJ2-1,TRBV9,CASSASSGTRGNEQFF,TGTGCCAGCAGCGCCAGCAGCGGGACCCGGGGGAATGAGCAGTTCTTC
TRBD2,NA,TRBJ2-3,TRBV10-3,CAISEGNSGRTDTQYF,TGTGCCATCAGTGAGGGTAATAGCGGGAGGACAGATACGCAGTATTTT
TRBD1,NA,TRBJ2-1,TRBV6-2/TRBV6-3,CASSTGTGLYNEQFF,TGTGCCAGCAGCACCGGGACAGGGCTCTACAATGAGCAGTTCTTC
NA,NA,TRBJ1-6,TRBV27,CASSSYNSPLHF,TGTGCCAGCAGTTCGTATAATTCACCCCTCCACTTT
NA,NA,TRBJ2-1,TRBV30,CAWNLASTYNEQFF,TGTGCCTGGAATCTAGCGTCAACCTACAATGAGCAGTTCTTC
TRBD2,NA,TRBJ2-1,TRBV9,CASSVIGEGWNEQFF,TGTGCCAGCAGCGTAATCGGGGAGGGGTGGAATGAGCAGTTCTTC
NA,NA,TRBJ1-5,TRBV4-3,CASSQDPGNQPQHF,TGCGCCAGCAGCCAAGATCCCGGGAATCAGCCCCAGCATTTT
NA,NA,TRBJ1-4,TRBV27,CASRTTGTGGEKLFF,TGTGCCAGCAGGACTACCGGGACCGGGGGGGAAAAACTGTTTTTT
NA,NA,TRBJ2-1,TRBV9,CASSVGYSRVHNEQFF,TGTGCCAGCAGCGTAGGATATTCCAGGGTCCACAATGAGCAGTTCTTC
TRBD2,NA,TRBJ2-1,TRBV9,CASSDPLVAGVQGGRQFF,TGTGCCAGCAGCGACCCTTTGGTAGCGGGAGTCCAAGGTGGTAGGCAGTTCTTC
TRBD1,NA,TRBJ2-5,TRBV19,CASSLAGGKETQYF,TGTGCCAGTAGTTTAGCAGGGGGCAAAGAGACCCAGTACTTC
NA,NA,TRBJ2-3,TRBV18,CASSPGGRTDTQYF,TGTGCCAGCTCACCGGGGGGGCGCACAGATACGCAGTATTTT
NA,NA,TRBJ2-7,TRBV28,CASSWGLISYEQYF,TGTGCCAGCAGTTGGGGACTCATCTCCTACGAGCAGTACTTC
TRBD2,NA,TRBJ2-3,TRBV7-8,CASSLTSGYTTDTQYF,TGTGCCAGCAGCTTGACTAGCGGATATACCACAGATACGCAGTATTTT
NA,NA,TRBJ1-2,TRBV7-2,CASGLLDNYGYTF,TGTGCCAGCGGCTTGCTAGATAACTATGGCTACACCTTC
TRBD1,NA,TRBJ2-3,TRBV19,CASSILGQRPTDTQYF,TGTGCCAGTAGTATCTTGGGACAGCGTCCCACAGATACGCAGTATTTT
TRBD1,NA,TRBJ1-1,TRBV24-1,CATRNRQGEHTEAFF,TGTGCCACCAGAAATAGGCAGGGGGAACACACTGAAGCTTTCTTT
NA,NA,TRBJ2-2,TRBV7-9,CASGKGQNTGELFF,TGTGCCAGCGGCAAAGGTCAGAACACCGGGGAGCTGTTTTTT
TRBD1,NA,TRBJ1-3,TRBV5-6,CASSPTGFGNTIYF,TGTGCCAGCAGCCCGACAGGGTTTGGAAACACCATATATTTT
NA,NA,TRBJ1-4,TRBV15,CATSREADIRGGEKLFF,TGTGCCACCAGCAGAGAGGCTGATATCAGGGGCGGTGAAAAACTGTTTTTT
NA,few,TRBJ1-4,TRBV7-7,CASSRSEAEKLFF,TGTGCCAGCAGTCGGTCCGAAGCTGAAAAACTGTTTTTT
NA,NA,TRBJ2-1,TRBV6-5,CASSPQGEQFF,TGTGCCAGCAGTCCCCAGGGAGAGCAGTTCTTC
NA,NA,TRBJ2-1,TRBV19,CASMSEPQFF,TGTGCCAGTATGTCGGAGCCGCAGTTCTTC
TRBD1,NA,TRBJ1-6,TRBV28,CASSQVTGHSPLHF,TGTGCCAGCAGTCAAGTGACAGGGCATTCACCCCTCCACTTT
TRBD2,NA,TRBJ2-7,TRBV9,CASSATVAGGRYEQYF,TGTGCCAGCAGCGCGACGGTAGCGGGAGGCCGCTACGAGCAGTACTTC
TRBD2,NA,TRBJ2-2,TRBV18,CASSLGTSGNTGELFF,TGTGCCAGCTCACTTGGGACTAGCGGGAACACCGGGGAGCTGTTTTTT
NA,NA,TRBJ2-7,TRBV7-2,CASSWGPGVYEQYF,TGTGCCAGCAGCTGGGGGCCCGGAGTTTACGAGCAGTACTTC
TRBD1,NA,TRBJ1-2,TRBV10-3,CAISEEVGTGGYTF,TGTGCCATCAGTGAGGAAGTGGGGACAGGTGGCTACACCTTC
TRBD2,NA,TRBJ2-7,TRBV5-1,CASSPETSGIPYEQYF,TGCGCCAGCAGTCCGGAGACTAGCGGGATCCCGTACGAGCAGTACTTC
NA,NA,TRBJ2-1,TRBV5-6,CASSLGLDNEQFF,TGTGCCAGCAGCTTGGGACTAGACAATGAGCAGTTCTTC
TRBD2,NA,TRBJ2-1,TRBV19,CASSPSSGSSYNEQFF,TGTGCCAGTAGTCCCTCTAGCGGGAGCTCCTACAATGAGCAGTTCTTC
NA,NA,TRBJ1-2,TRBV24-1,CATSDRTGNLNYGYTF,TGTGCCACCAGTGATCGTACAGGTAACTTAAACTATGGCTACACCTTC
NA,NA,TRBJ1-5,TRBV6-1,CASREGTRNQPQHF,TGTGCCAGCAGGGAAGGAACTCGCAATCAGCCCCAGCATTTT
NA,NA,TRBJ1-5,TRBV7-2,CASSRSGLYSNQPQHF,TGTGCCAGCAGCCGTTCGGGACTGTATAGCAATCAGCCCCAGCATTTT
NA,NA,TRBJ1-1,TRBV19,CASSQGTTPRNTEAFF,TGTGCCAGTAGTCAGGGGACCACCCCTAGGAACACTGAAGCTTTCTTT
NA,few,TRBJ1-5,TRBV6-5,CASSYGQGNQPQHF,TGTGCCAGCAGTTATGGGCAGGGTAATCAGCCCCAGCATTTT
NA,few,TRBJ2-2,TRBV7-8,CASSLRLFNTGELFF,TGTGCCAGCAGCTTGCGCCTTTTTAACACCGGGGAGCTGTTTTTT
TRBD2,NA,TRBJ2-6,TRBV27,CASRIAGNSGANVLTF,TGTGCCAGCAGGATAGCGGGCAACTCTGGGGCCAACGTCCTGACTTTC
TRBD1,few,TRBJ1-6,TRBV6-6,CASSRQGASGGASPLHF,TGTGCCAGCAGTCGACAGGGGGCATCAGGAGGTGCTTCACCCCTCCACTTT